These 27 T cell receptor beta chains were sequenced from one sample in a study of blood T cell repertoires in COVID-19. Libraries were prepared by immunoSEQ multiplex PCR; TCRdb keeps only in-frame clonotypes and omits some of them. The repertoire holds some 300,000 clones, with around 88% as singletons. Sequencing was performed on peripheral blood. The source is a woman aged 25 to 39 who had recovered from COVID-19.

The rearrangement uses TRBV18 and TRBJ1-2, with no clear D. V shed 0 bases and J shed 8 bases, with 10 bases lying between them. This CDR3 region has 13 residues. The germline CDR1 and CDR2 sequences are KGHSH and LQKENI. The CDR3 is CASSPPNSQGYTF. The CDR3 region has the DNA TGTGCCAGCTCACCACCGAACAGTCAGGGCTACACCTTC.

CDR3 loop: CASSGGVQGTGELFF. In DNA, the CDR3 is TGTGCCAGCAGCGGAGGGGTACAGGGCACCGGGGAGCTGTTTTTT. The J gene is TRBJ2-2, the V gene TRBV9; the D gene is possibly TRBD1 (6 bases). The germline V gene encodes CDR1 SGDLS and CDR2 YYNGEE. The CDR3 has 15 amino acids. Trimming left V 3 bases short and J 4 bases short, with 13 bases between.

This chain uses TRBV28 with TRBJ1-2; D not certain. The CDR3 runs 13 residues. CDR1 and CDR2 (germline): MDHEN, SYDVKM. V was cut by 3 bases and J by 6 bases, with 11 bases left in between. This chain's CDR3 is CASSFISGDGYTF. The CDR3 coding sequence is TGTGCCAGCAGTTTCATATCGGGAGATGGCTACACCTTC.

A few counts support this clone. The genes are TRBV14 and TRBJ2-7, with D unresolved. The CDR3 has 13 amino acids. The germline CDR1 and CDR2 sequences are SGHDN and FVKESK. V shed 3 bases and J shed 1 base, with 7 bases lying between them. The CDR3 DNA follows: TGTGCCAGCAGCCAGCATCTATCCTACGAGCAGTACTTC. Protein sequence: CASSQHLSYEQYF.

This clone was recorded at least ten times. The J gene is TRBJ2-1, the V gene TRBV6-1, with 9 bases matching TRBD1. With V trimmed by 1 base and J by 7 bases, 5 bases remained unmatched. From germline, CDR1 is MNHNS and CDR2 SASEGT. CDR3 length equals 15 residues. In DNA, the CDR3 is TGTGCCAGCAGTGAAGAACAGGGGGCGGGAAATGAGCAGTTCTTC. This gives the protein CASSEEQGAGNEQFF.

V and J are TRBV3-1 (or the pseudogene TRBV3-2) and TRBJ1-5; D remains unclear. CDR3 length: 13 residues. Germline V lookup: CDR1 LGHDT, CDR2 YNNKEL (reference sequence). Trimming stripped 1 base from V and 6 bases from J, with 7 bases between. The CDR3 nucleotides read TGTGCCAGCAGCCAAGGGAACAGTCAGCCCCAGCATTTT. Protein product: CASSQGNSQPQHF.

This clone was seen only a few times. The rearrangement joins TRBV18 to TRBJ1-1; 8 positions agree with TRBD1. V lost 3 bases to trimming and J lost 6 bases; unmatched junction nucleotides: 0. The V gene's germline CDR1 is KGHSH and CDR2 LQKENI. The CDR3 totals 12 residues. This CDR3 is CASSPDRAEAFF. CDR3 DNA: TGTGCCAGCTCACCGGACAGGGCTGAAGCTTTCTTT.

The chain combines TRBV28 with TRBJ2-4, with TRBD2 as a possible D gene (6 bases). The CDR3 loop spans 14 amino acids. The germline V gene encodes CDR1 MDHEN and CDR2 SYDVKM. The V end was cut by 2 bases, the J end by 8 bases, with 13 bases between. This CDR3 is CASSLGGAADIQYF. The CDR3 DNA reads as TGTGCCAGCAGTTTAGGAGGGGCCGCGGACATTCAGTACTTC.

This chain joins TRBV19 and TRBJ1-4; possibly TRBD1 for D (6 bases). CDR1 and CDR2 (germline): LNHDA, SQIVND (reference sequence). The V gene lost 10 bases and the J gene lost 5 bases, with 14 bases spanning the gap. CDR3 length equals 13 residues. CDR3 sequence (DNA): TGTGCCACTTTGGACAGCCAGAATGAAAAACTGTTTTTT. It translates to CATLDSQNEKLFF.

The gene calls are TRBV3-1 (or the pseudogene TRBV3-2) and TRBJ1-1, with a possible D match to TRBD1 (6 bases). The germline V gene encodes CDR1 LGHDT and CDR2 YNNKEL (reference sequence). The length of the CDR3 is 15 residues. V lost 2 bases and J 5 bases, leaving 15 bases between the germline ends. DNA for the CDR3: TGTGCCAGCAGCCAATACGGCGGGGGCGGGACTGAAGCTTTCTTT. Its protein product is CASSQYGGGGTEAFF.

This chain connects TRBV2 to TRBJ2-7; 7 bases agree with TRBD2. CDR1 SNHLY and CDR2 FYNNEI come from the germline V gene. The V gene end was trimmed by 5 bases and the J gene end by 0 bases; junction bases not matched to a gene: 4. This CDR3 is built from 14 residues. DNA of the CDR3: TGTGCCAGCAGTCGAGCGGGGAGCTCCTACGAGCAGTACTTC. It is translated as CASSRAGSSYEQYF.

Here the CDR3 reads CASSSSPGKSPLHF. The CDR3 DNA is TGTGCCAGCAGCTCCTCTCCGGGAAAGTCACCCCTCCACTTT. The chain carries TRBV3-1 (or the pseudogene TRBV3-2) and TRBJ1-6, with D uncertain. The CDR3 consists of 14 residues. Trimming took off 5 bases at V and 10 bases at J, with 15 bases between the two ends. CDR1 and CDR2 (germline): LGHDT, YNNKEL (reference sequence).

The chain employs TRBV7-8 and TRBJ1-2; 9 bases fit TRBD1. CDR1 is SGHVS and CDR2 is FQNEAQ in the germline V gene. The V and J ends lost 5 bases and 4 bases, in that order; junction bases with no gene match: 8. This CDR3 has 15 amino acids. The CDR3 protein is CASSPGQGRSYGYTF. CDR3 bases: TGTGCCAGCAGCCCGGGACAGGGCCGATCCTATGGCTACACCTTC.

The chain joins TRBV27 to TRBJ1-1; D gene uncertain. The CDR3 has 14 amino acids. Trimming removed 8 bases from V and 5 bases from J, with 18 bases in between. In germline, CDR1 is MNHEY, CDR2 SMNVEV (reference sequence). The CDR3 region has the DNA TGTGCCAGCCGCCGCTTCGCGGGGTGGACTGAAGCTTTCTTT. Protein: CASRRFAGWTEAFF.

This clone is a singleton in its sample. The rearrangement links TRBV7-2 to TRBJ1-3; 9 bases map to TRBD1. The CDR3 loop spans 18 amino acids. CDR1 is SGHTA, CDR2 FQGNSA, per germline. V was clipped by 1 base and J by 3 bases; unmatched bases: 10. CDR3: CASSLGGTGFMGGNTIYF. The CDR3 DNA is TGTGCCAGCAGCTTAGGGGGGACAGGGTTTATGGGTGGAAACACCATATATTTT.

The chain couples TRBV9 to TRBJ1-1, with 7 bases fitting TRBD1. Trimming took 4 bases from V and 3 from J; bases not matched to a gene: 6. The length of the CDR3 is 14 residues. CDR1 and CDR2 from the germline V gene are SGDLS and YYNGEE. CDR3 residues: CASSPQTGYTEAFF. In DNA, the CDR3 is TGTGCCAGCAGCCCGCAGACAGGGTACACTGAAGCTTTCTTT. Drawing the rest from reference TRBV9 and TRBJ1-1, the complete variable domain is DSGVTQTPKHLITATGQRVTLRCSPRSGDLSVYWYQQSLDQGLQFLIQYYNGEERAKGNILERFSAQQFPDLHSELNLSSLELGDSALYFCASSPQTGYTEAFFGQGTRLTVV.

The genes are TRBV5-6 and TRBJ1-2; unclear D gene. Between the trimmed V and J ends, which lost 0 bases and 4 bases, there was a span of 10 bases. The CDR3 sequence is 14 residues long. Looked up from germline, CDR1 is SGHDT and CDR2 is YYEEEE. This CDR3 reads CASSLESGPYGYTF. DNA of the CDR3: TGTGCCAGCAGCTTGGAGTCTGGGCCCTATGGCTACACCTTC.

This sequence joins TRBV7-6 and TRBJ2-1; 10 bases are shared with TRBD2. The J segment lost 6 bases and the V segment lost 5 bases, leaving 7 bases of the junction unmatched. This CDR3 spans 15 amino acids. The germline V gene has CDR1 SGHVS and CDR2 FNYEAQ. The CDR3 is CASSPTSGVPNEQFF. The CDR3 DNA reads TGTGCCAGCAGCCCTACTAGCGGGGTTCCCAATGAGCAGTTCTTC.

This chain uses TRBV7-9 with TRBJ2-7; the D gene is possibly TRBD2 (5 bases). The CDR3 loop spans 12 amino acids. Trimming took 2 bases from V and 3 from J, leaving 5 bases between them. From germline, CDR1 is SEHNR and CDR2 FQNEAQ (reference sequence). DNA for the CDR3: TGTGCCAGCAGCTTAACTAGCTACGAGCAGTACTTC. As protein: CASSLTSYEQYF.

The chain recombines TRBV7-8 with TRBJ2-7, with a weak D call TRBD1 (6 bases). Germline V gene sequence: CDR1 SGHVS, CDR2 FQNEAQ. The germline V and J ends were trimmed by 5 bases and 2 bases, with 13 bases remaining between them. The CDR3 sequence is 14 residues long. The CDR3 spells CASSLGHQPYEQYF. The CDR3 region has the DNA TGTGCCAGCAGCCTGGGACATCAACCCTACGAGCAGTACTTC.

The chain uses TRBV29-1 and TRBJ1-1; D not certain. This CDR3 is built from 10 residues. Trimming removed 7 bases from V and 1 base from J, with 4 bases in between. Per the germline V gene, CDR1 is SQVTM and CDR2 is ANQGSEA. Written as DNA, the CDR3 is TGCAGCGCCCAGAACACTGAAGCTTTCTTT. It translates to CSAQNTEAFF.

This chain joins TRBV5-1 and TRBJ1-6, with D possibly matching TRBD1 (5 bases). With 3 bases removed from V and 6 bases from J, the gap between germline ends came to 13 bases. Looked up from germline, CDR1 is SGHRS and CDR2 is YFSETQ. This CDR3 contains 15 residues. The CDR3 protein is CASSSGQTFNSPLHF. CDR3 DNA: TGCGCCAGCAGCTCCGGACAAACCTTTAATTCACCCCTCCACTTT.

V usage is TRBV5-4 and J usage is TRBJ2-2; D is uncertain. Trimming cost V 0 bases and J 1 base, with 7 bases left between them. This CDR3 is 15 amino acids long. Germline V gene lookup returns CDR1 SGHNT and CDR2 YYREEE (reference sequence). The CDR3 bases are TGTGCCAGCAGCTTGGCCGGTTGGAACACCGGGGAGCTGTTTTTT. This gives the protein CASSLAGWNTGELFF.

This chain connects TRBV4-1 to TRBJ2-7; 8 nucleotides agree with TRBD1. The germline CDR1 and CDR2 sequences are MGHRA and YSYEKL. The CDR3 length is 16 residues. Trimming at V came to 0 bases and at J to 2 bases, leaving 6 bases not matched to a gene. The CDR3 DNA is TGCGCCAGCAGCCAAGATCTGGGGACAGGAACCTACGAGCAGTACTTC. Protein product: CASSQDLGTGTYEQYF.

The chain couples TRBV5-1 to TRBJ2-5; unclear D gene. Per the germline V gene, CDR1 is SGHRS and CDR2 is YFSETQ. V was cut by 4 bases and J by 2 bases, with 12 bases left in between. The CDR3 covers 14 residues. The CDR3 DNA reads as TGCGCCAGCAGCCCGCTAGTAGAGCAAGAGACCCAGTACTTC. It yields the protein CASSPLVEQETQYF.

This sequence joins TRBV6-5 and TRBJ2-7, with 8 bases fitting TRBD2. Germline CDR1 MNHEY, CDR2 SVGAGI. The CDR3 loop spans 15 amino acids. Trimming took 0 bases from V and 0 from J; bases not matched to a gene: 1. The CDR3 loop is CASSYSAGGSYEQYF. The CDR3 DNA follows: TGTGCCAGCAGTTACTCTGCGGGGGGCTCCTACGAGCAGTACTTC.

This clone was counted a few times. The CDR3 DNA sequence: TGCAGCGTCGCAGGGATGGGAGAGACCCAGTACTTC. Amino acids: CSVAGMGETQYF. The gene calls are TRBV29-1 and TRBJ2-5; D is perhaps TRBD1 (5 bases). Germline assignment: CDR1 SQVTM and CDR2 ANQGSEA. This CDR3 has 12 amino acids. The V end was cut by 6 bases, the J end by 4 bases, with 12 bases between.